This TCR beta chain was obtained from a study of blood T cell repertoires in COVID-19. Overall study: Donors in the United States, Italy and Spain gave samples during acute or convalescent COVID-19. T cells, B-cell-depleted T cells, or PBMCs provided the cDNA or gDNA that served as material.

V shed 2 bases and J shed 4 bases, with 15 bases lying between them. The germline CDR1 and CDR2 sequences are SGHTA and FQGNSA. The CDR3 consists of 15 residues. Per the authors' pipeline: Cell counts per sample came from amplifying reference gene primers. Profiling relied on immunoSEQ multiplex PCR, and the TCRdb table lists in-frame clones only, not all of them. V and J calls and clone size are given by that table; D and trimming were obtained from the DNA. Of about 340,000 clones listed, around four fifths are singletons. The source is a man aged 30 to 39 with active or convalescent COVID-19. The chain has TRBV7-2 and TRBJ2-7, with D possibly matching TRBD1 (6 bases). The sequenced sample was peripheral blood. CDR3 amino acids: CASSLIGQGPYEQYF. The CDR3 DNA sequence: TGTGCCAGCAGCTTAATTGGCCAGGGGCCTTACGAGCAGTACTTC.